This T cell receptor beta chain was identified during a study of blood T cell repertoires in COVID-19. Participant age was about 18 to 89 years, and participants resided in approximately 24 US areas. The repertoire was sequenced with immunoSEQ multiplex PCR; TCRdb's copy has only in-frame clones and lacks some. The sample holds about 150,000 clones; approximately 86% are singletons and the top ten take about 4%. Germline V lookup: CDR1 SNHLY, CDR2 FYNNEI. Trimming pared 4 bases from V and 4 bases from J, leaving 10 bases between. This CDR3 is 13 amino acids long. The clonotype originates from a woman in her thirties or forties who had been exposed to COVID-19. Specimen: PBMCs or T cells enriched from blood (not recorded which). This sequence joins TRBV2 and TRBJ1-2; maybe TRBD1 (6 bases). CDR3 amino acids: CASSVGGVYGYTF. The CDR3 DNA is TGTGCCAGCAGTGTAGGGGGGGTCTATGGCTACACCTTC.